What follows are 24 T cell receptor beta chains derived from one specimen sequenced in a study of T cell responses to AZD1222 COVID-19 vaccine. TCRdb's table, derived via immunoSEQ multiplex PCR, lists solely in-frame clones and lacks some. The table has more than 45,000 clones, around 85% seen once. Specimen: peripheral blood, collected on day 0 of AZD1222 vaccination. The receptors originated from an adult in good health.

CDR3 sequence (DNA): TGTGCCAGCAGTCCCTTGAGACTAGCGGGAGGGGCAGATACGCAGTATTTT. The encoded protein is CASSPLRLAGGADTQYF. V usage is TRBV27 and J usage is TRBJ2-3; TRBD2 matches at 14 bases. The CDR3 runs 17 residues. The V and J ends lost 5 bases and 4 bases, in that order; junction bases with no gene match: 8. Germline CDR1 is MNHEY and CDR2 is SMNVEV (reference sequence).

This rearrangement joins TRBV6-5 to TRBJ2-5; 13 bases are shared with TRBD2. This CDR3 is 15 amino acids long. Germline lookup yields CDR1 MNHEY and CDR2 SVGAGI. The V segment lost 4 bases and the J segment 4 bases; nucleotides outside the gene matches: 3. This CDR3 reads CASSWGTSGIETQYF. CDR3 DNA sequence: TGTGCCAGCAGTTGGGGGACTAGCGGGATAGAGACCCAGTACTTC.

V and J are TRBV9 and TRBJ1-2; D is unresolved. Germline-derived CDR1 and CDR2 are SGDLS and YYNGEE. Between the trimmed V and J ends, which lost 4 bases and 2 bases, there was a span of 6 bases. The CDR3 length is 12 residues. In DNA form, the CDR3 reads TGTGCCAGCAGCCGAACCAACTATGGCTACACCTTC. The encoded protein is CASSRTNYGYTF.

The rearrangement uses TRBV2 and TRBJ2-5; no definite D call. The CDR3 extends over 14 amino acids. Trimming shortened V by 2 bases and J by 5 bases, and 12 bases separated the two germline ends. Germline V gives CDR1 SNHLY, CDR2 FYNNEI. The CDR3 DNA follows: TGTGCCAGCAGTGAAAGCCGACGTGAGGAGACCCAGTACTTC. Its protein product is CASSESRREETQYF.

This CDR3 is CASRYTPGRYGHGYTF. DNA for the CDR3: TGTGCCAGCAGATACACCCCAGGGCGATACGGGCATGGCTACACCTTC. This chain connects TRBV5-4 to TRBJ1-2; TRBD1 is a possible D gene (5 bases). This CDR3 region has 16 residues. V dropped 5 bases and J dropped 6 bases, with 23 bases sitting between them. Germline values: CDR1 SGHNT, CDR2 YYREEE (reference sequence).

The V gene is TRBV19, the J gene TRBJ1-4, with 8 bases matching TRBD1. Per the germline V gene, CDR1 is LNHDA and CDR2 is SQIVND (reference sequence). There are 13 residues in the CDR3. The J segment lost 8 bases and the V segment lost 3 bases, leaving 2 bases of the junction unmatched. The DNA of the CDR3 is TGTGCCAGTAGTATGGACAGGGAAGAAAAACTGTTTTTT. It specifies CASSMDREEKLFF.

The rearrangement joins TRBV19 to TRBJ1-4; 8 bases match TRBD1. CDR1 and CDR2 from the germline V gene are LNHDA and SQIVND (reference sequence). V gave up 6 bases and J gave up 4 bases; unmatched junction bases: 4. This CDR3 spans 14 amino acids. For the CDR3, the DNA is TGTGCCAGTAGCGCGGACAGGGTTAATGAAAAACTGTTTTTT. It specifies CASSADRVNEKLFF.

This sequence joins TRBV11-3 and TRBJ2-2; D may be TRBD1 (5 bases). The CDR3 length is 13 residues. The V gene lost 5 bases and the J gene lost 5 bases, with 9 bases spanning the gap. Germline CDR1 and CDR2: SGHNT and YENEEA. The CDR3 region is CASSGATTGELFF. The CDR3, as DNA: TGTGCCAGCAGCGGGGCAACAACCGGGGAGCTGTTTTTT.

The chain employs TRBV6-5 and TRBJ2-3; D remains unclear. Looked up from germline, CDR1 is MNHEY and CDR2 is SVGAGI. CDR3 length equals 15 residues. Trimming stripped 6 bases from V and 1 base from J, with 14 bases between. CDR3 coding DNA: TGTGCCAGCAGCCCCGCTGCCCGGGGCACAGATACGCAGTATTTT. Translated, it gives CASSPAARGTDTQYF.

The chain is built from TRBV28 and TRBJ1-2; D is unclear. This CDR3 spans 11 amino acids. In germline, CDR1 is MDHEN, CDR2 SYDVKM. V gave up 5 bases and J gave up 14 bases, with 15 bases separating them. CDR3 nucleotides: TGTGCCAGCAGTCCCGGGCGGAAAGAGACCTTC. Its translation is CASSPGRKETF.

J is TRBJ2-7 and V is TRBV15, with TRBD2 matching 9 bases. Germline V lookup: CDR1 LNHNV, CDR2 YYDKDF (reference sequence). The CDR3 loop spans 13 amino acids. V lost 6 bases to trimming and J lost 2 bases; unmatched junction nucleotides: 2. CDR3 in DNA: TGTGCCACCAGTAGCGGGGGAACCTACGAGCAGTACTTC. Its protein product is CATSSGGTYEQYF.

The CDR3 DNA follows: TGCGCCAGCAGCTTGAGATCGGGGGCATCCTACAATGAGCAGTTCTTC. Its protein is CASSLRSGASYNEQFF. V gene TRBV4-1 combines with J gene TRBJ2-1; tentatively, D is TRBD1 or TRBD2 (6 bases each). Trimming pared 5 bases from V and 1 base from J, leaving 15 bases between. CDR1 is MGHRA, CDR2 YSYEKL, per germline. The CDR3 runs to 16 residues.

The V gene is TRBV30, the J gene TRBJ1-5; TRBD1 matches at 8 bases. Trimming at V came to 3 bases and at J to 5 bases, leaving 3 bases not matched to a gene. Germline loops: CDR1 GTSNPN, CDR2 SVGIG (reference sequence). The CDR3 length is 13 residues. The CDR3 loop is CAWSRGLDQPQHF. In DNA, the CDR3 is TGTGCCTGGAGCAGGGGGCTAGATCAGCCCCAGCATTTT.

This clone appeared a few times. The genes are TRBV7-3 and TRBJ2-1; 12 nucleotides agree with TRBD2. The CDR3 runs to 17 residues. V trimming: 1 base; J trimming: 6 bases; junction bases outside the gene matches: 7. In germline, CDR1 is SGHTA, CDR2 FQGTGA. CDR3 DNA: TGTGCCAGCAGCTTAAGTAGAGCTAGCGGGAGGGCCAATGAGCAGTTCTTC. Residues: CASSLSRASGRANEQFF. The full variable domain, with the rest looked up from reference TRBV7-3 and TRBJ2-1, is GAGVSQTPSNKVTEKGKYVELRCDPISGHTALYWYRQSLGQGPEFLIYFQGTGAADDSGLPNDRFFAVRPEGSVSTLKIQRTERGDSAVYLCASSLSRASGRANEQFFGPGTRLTVL.

This sequence joins TRBV4-3 and TRBJ1-1; tentative D call: TRBD1 (5 bases). The V gene lost 3 bases and the J gene lost 3 bases, with 11 bases spanning the gap. The CDR3 runs 14 residues. CDR1 is LGHNA, CDR2 YSLEER, per germline. The CDR3 DNA reads as TGCGCCAGCAGCCAGGGTGGCAGGGACACTGAAGCTTTCTTT. This sequence encodes CASSQGGRDTEAFF.

The chain recombines TRBV7-2 with TRBJ1-1; D unclear. Trimming took off 4 bases at V and 4 bases at J, with 13 bases between the two ends. CDR3 length: 14 residues. Germline CDR1 SGHTA, CDR2 FQGNSA. The CDR3 DNA follows: TGTGCCAGCAGCTCCCGAGCCGGAGGCACTGAAGCTTTCTTT. It encodes CASSSRAGGTEAFF.

The chain links TRBV25-1 to TRBJ1-1; D gene unclear. Germline V gives CDR1 MGHDK, CDR2 SYGVNS. V was shortened by 6 bases and J by 1 base, with 9 bases between the two germline ends. The CDR3 length is 13 residues. The CDR3 DNA reads TGTGCCAGCAGCCATACAGCGAACACTGAAGCTTTCTTT. Translated, it gives CASSHTANTEAFF.

The table lists this clone with a count of one. The chain carries TRBV18 and TRBJ1-2; TRBD1 aligns across 10 bases. The J segment lost 6 bases and the V segment lost 2 bases, leaving 9 bases of the junction unmatched. Germline-derived CDR1 and CDR2 are KGHSH and LQKENI. This CDR3 comprises 16 residues. The CDR3 coding sequence is TGTGCCAGCTCACCAGCCAGACAGGGGGCGGGAGATGGCTACACCTTC. As protein: CASSPARQGAGDGYTF.

V is TRBV12-3 or TRBV12-4 and J is TRBJ2-1; D gene unclear. Trimming shortened V by 6 bases and J by 5 bases, and 5 bases separated the two germline ends. The CDR3 runs 11 residues. The CDR3, as DNA: TGTGCCAGCAGCCGGGACAATGAGCAGTTCTTC. Its protein product is CASSRDNEQFF.

The chain links TRBV5-1 to TRBJ2-7; no definite D call. The CDR3 covers 14 residues. Trimming pared 5 bases from V and 4 bases from J, leaving 16 bases between. The germline gives CDR1 SGHRS, CDR2 YFSETQ. The CDR3 nucleotides read TGCGCCAGCAGTCCCGGCAGAGACGCATACGAGCAGTACTTC. Its protein product is CASSPGRDAYEQYF.

The chain recombines TRBV12-3 or TRBV12-4 with TRBJ2-3; D perhaps matches TRBD1 (6 bases). The length of the CDR3 is 11 residues. V gave up 4 bases and J gave up 12 bases, with 11 bases separating them. The chain's CDR3 is CASSYSDSQYF. DNA for the CDR3: TGTGCCAGCAGTTACTCGGACAGCCAGTATTTT.

The chain carries TRBV6-5 and TRBJ1-5, with 7 bases matching TRBD1. The germline CDR1 and CDR2 sequences are MNHEY and SVGAGI. V lost 6 bases and J lost 0; bases outside the gene matches: 5. The CDR3 runs to 15 residues. Here the CDR3 DNA reads TGTGCCAGCAGCAACACAGGGGATAGCAATCAGCCCCAGCATTTT. Its protein product is CASSNTGDSNQPQHF.

The V call is TRBV19, the J call TRBJ1-3; D unresolved. Trimming stripped 9 bases from V and 0 bases from J, with 9 bases between. The germline V gene encodes CDR1 LNHDA and CDR2 SQIVND (reference sequence). This CDR3 comprises 13 residues. CDR3 residues: CASPGSSGNTIYF. Here the CDR3 DNA reads TGTGCCAGCCCCGGGAGCTCTGGAAACACCATATATTTT.

V is TRBV11-1 and J is TRBJ2-3, with 8 bases identical to TRBD2. The trim removed 6 bases at V and 7 bases at J, leaving 9 bases unmatched. The germline gives CDR1 SGHAT, CDR2 FQDESV (reference sequence). The CDR3 runs 14 residues. CDR3 loop: CASSPAGDRYTQYF. CDR3 nucleotide sequence: TGTGCCAGCAGTCCAGCGGGAGATCGGTATACGCAGTATTTT.